The entry below describes one T cell receptor beta chain. Antigen unknown. The sample originates from a study of cytomegalovirus exposure and HLA in healthy donors. Study summary: Early on, a data release was issued that held roughly 80 million unique TCRs from HLA-typed donors. Findings and caveats of the study: Researchers catalogued 160 or so TCR beta chains as cytomegalovirus-associated.

Use of 60 Vbeta and 13 Jbeta primers characterized the PCR. The method was immunoSEQ multiplex PCR; TCRdb's version includes in-frame clones alone and lacks a portion of them. In the table there are about 260,000 clones, roughly 86% of which are singletons. CDR3 length equals 15 residues. The V segment lost 4 bases and the J segment 0 bases; nucleotides outside the gene matches: 5. Germline V gene data show CDR1 as SQVTM and CDR2 as ANQGSEA. This TCR derives from a woman in her thirties or forties in good health and CMV-seropositive. The sample comprised PBMCs. The gene calls are TRBV29-1 and TRBJ2-1, with 8 positions matching TRBD2. This CDR3 is CSVVASGSSYNEQFF. DNA of the CDR3: TGCAGCGTTGTAGCCAGCGGGAGCTCCTACAATGAGCAGTTCTTC.